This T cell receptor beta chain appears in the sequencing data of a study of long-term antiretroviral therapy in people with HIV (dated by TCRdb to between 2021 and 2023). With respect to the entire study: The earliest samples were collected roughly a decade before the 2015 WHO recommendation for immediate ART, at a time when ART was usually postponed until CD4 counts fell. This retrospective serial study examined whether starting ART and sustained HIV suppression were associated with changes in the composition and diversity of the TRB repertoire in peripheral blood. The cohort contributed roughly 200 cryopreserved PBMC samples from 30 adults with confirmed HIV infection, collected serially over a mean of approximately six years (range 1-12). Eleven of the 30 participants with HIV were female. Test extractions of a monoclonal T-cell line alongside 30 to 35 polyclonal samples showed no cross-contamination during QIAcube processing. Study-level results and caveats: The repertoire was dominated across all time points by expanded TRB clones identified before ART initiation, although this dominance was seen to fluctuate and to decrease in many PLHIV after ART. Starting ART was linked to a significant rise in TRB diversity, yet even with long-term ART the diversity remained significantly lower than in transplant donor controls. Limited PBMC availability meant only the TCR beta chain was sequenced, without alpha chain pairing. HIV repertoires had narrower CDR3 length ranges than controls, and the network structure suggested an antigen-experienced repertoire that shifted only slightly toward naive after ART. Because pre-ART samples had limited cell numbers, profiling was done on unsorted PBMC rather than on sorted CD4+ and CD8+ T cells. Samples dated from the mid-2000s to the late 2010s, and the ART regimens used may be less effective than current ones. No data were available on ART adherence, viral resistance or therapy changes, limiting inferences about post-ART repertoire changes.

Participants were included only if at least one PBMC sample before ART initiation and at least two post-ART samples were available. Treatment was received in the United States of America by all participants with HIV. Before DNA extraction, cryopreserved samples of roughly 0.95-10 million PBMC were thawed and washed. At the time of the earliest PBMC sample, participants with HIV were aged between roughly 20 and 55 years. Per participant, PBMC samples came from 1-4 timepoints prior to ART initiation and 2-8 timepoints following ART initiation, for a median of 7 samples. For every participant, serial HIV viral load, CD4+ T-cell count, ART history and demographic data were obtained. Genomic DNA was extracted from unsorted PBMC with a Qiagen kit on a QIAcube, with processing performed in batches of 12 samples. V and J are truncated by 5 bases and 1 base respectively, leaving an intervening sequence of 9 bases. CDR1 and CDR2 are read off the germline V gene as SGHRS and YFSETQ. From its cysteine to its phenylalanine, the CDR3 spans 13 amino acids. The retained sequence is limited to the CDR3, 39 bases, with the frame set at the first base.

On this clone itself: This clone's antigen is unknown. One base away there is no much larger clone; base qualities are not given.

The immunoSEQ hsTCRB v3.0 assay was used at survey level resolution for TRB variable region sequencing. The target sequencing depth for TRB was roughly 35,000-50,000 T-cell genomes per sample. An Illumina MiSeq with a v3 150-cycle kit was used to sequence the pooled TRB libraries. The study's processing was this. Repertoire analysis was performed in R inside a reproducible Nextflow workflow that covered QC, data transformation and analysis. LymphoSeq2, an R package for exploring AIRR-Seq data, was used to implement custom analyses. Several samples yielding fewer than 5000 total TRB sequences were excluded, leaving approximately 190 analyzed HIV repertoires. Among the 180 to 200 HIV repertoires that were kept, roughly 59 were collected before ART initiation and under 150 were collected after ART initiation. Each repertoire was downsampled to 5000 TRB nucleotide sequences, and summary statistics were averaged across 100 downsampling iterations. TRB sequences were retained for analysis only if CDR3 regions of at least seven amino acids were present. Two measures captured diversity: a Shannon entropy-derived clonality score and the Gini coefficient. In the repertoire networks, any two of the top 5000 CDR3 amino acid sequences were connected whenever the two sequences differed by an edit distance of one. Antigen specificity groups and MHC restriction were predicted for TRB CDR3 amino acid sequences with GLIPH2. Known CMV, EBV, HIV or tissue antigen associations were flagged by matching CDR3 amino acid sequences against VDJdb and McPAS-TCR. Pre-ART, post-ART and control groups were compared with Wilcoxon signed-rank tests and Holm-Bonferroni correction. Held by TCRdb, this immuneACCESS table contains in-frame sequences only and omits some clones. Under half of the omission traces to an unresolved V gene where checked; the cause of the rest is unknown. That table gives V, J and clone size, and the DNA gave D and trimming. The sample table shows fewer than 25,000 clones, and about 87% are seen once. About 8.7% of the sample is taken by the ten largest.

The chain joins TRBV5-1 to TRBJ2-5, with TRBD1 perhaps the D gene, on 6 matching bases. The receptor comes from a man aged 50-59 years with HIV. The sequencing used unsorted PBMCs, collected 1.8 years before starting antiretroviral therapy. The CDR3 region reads CASRSDSQETQYF. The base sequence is TGCGCCAGCAGATCGGACAGCCAAGAGACCCAGTACTTC. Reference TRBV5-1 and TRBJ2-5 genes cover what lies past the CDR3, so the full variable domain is KAGVTQTPRYLIKTRGQQVTLSCSPISGHRSVSWYQQTPGQGLQFLFEYFSETQRNKGNFPGRFSGRQFSNSRSEMNVSTLELGDSALYLCASRSDSQETQYFGPGTRLLVL.